The rows below give T cell receptor beta chains drawn from one sample of a study of Graves' ophthalmopathy and Graves' hyperthyroidism. TCRdb re-analysed the multiplex PCR reads in MiXCR, keeping a single row per CDR3 protein. The sample records 650,000 to 800,000 distinct CDR3 sequences, roughly 39% being singletons. Sequencing was carried out using peripheral blood. All receptors derive from an adult man with Graves' ophthalmopathy. The CDR3 runs from the conserved cysteine through the conserved F or W. The D gene is left open where the match is weak. Clone size is stated in some rows and not others, as once, few, many or a class when expanded.

TRBJ2-7	NA	NA	TRBV10-3	CAISDGGQPYEQYF	TGTGCCATCAGTGACGGGGGACAGCCATACGAGCAGTACTTC
TRBJ2-5	NA	NA	TRBV2	CASSDPPGPQYF	TGTGCCAGCAGCGACCCCCCTGGGCCCCAGTACTTC
TRBJ1-3	many	NA	TRBV12-3/TRBV12-4	CASSSDSGPGNTIYF	TGTGCCAGCAGTTCCGACTCTGGCCCTGGAAACACCATATATTTT
TRBJ2-7	NA	NA	TRBV2	CADSRGSSYNEQYF	TGTGCCGACAGCAGGGGTAGCTCCTACAATGAGCAGTACTTC
TRBJ2-7	many	NA	TRBV7-2	CASSLVGRENEQYF	TGTGCCAGCAGCTTAGTTGGCAGGGAGAACGAGCAGTACTTC
TRBJ1-1	many	NA	TRBV19	CASSGQGPVGEAFF	TGTGCCAGTAGTGGCCAGGGTCCGGTGGGTGAAGCTTTCTTT
TRBJ2-7	many	NA	TRBV7-8	CASSPYLTQTYEQYF	TGTGCCAGCAGCCCATACCTGACCCAGACCTACGAGCAGTACTTC
TRBJ1-2	many	TRBD1	TRBV20-1	CSATTGVNYGYTF	TGCAGTGCTACGACAGGGGTTAACTATGGCTACACCTTC
TRBJ2-7	many	TRBD1	TRBV7-2	CASSYSGGLSSYEQYF	TGTGCCAGCAGCTATTCAGGGGGCCTAAGCTCCTACGAGCAGTACTTC
TRBJ2-5	NA	TRBD2	TRBV7-9	CASSLVLAGGVETQYF	TGTGCCAGCAGCTTAGTCCTAGCGGGAGGGGTAGAGACCCAGTACTTC
TRBJ2-5	NA	TRBD1	TRBV25-1	CAWSWDRDETQYF	TGTGCCTGGAGTTGGGACAGGGATGAGACCCAGTACTTC
TRBJ1-5	NA	TRBD1	TRBV29-1	CSVGDSYEHF	TGCAGCGTGGGGGACAGCTACGAGCATTTT
TRBJ2-2	NA	NA	TRBV25-1	CASSIYSTGGLFF	TGTGCCAGTAGTATTTATTCCACCGGGGGGCTGTTTTTT
TRBJ2-5	many	TRBD2	TRBV10-3	CASSPLAGRVPKTQYF	TGTGCCAGCAGTCCCCTAGCGGGGAGGGTTCCGAAGACCCAGTACTTC
TRBJ1-2	many	NA	TRBV29-1	CSVEEVTDSYGYTF	TGCAGCGTTGAAGAAGTCACAGACTCCTATGGCTACACCTTC
TRBJ1-2	many	TRBD1	TRBV25-1	CASSGWDRGQKGYTF	TGTGCCAGCAGTGGGTGGGACAGGGGGCAGAAAGGCTACACCTTC
TRBJ2-5	NA	TRBD2	TRBV25-1	CASVGGGRAQETQYF	TGTGCCAGCGTTGGTGGCGGGAGGGCTCAAGAGACCCAGTACTTC
TRBJ1-2	NA	TRBD1	TRBV10-3	CAHPTGSGYGYTF	TGTGCCCACCCGACAGGGTCTGGCTATGGCTACACCTTC
TRBJ2-5	NA	NA	TRBV7-2	CASSLDLEETQYF	TGTGCCAGCAGCTTAGACCTGGAGGAGACCCAGTACTTC
TRBJ2-7	many	NA	TRBV9	CASSVAEARYEQYF	TGTGCCAGCAGCGTGGCGGAGGCGCGGTACGAGCAGTACTTC
TRBJ2-5	NA	NA	TRBV11-1	CASRGVGAETQYF	TGTGCCAGCAGGGGGGTTGGGGCAGAGACCCAGTACTTC
TRBJ2-2	NA	NA	TRBV10-3	CAISEVGFGELFF	TGTGCCATCAGTGAGGTGGGTTTTGGGGAGCTGTTTTTT
TRBJ2-5	NA	NA	TRBV11-2	CASQGISGETQYF	TGTGCCAGCCAAGGGATTAGTGGAGAGACCCAGTACTTC
TRBJ1-1	NA	NA	TRBV10-3	CAISGTFYTEAFF	TGTGCCATCAGTGGGACATTTTACACTGAAGCTTTCTTT
TRBJ1-2	NA	TRBD1	TRBV7-2	CASSLGFRQGGYTF	TGTGCCAGCAGCTTGGGCTTCCGACAGGGCGGCTACACCTTC
TRBJ1-1	NA	NA	TRBV7-9	CASSLAEAGTEAFF	TGTGCCAGCAGCTTAGCGGAGGCGGGGACTGAAGCTTTCTTT
TRBJ2-5	once	NA	TRBV25-1	CASRQGNWVQETQYF	TGTGCCAGCAGGCAGGGAAATTGGGTCCAAGAGACCCAGTACTTC
TRBJ2-3	NA	TRBD2	TRBV7-2	CASSLDLAGVTDTQYF	TGTGCCAGCAGCTTAGACCTAGCGGGGGTGACAGATACGCAGTATTTT
TRBJ1-1	few	NA	TRBV6-6	CASGPIGVVLGTEAFF	TGTGCCAGCGGACCGATTGGGGTTGTGCTGGGCACTGAAGCTTTCTTT
TRBJ2-5	NA	TRBD1	TRBV7-9	CASSLSRTGAPVGTQYF	TGTGCCAGCAGCTTATCCCGGACAGGGGCCCCGGTAGGGACCCAGTACTTC
TRBJ1-4	once	NA	TRBV5-1	CASSLGGFF	TGCGCCAGCAGCTTGGGCGGATTTTTT
TRBJ1-4	NA	NA	TRBV25-1	CASFLSTNEKLFF	TGTGCCAGCTTTTTATCAACTAATGAAAAACTGTTTTTT
TRBJ1-1	NA	NA	TRBV19	CATVGMVAFF	TGTGCCACCGTGGGGATGGTGGCTTTCTTT
TRBJ1-1	NA	NA	TRBV29-1	CSSYDGRVNTEAFF	TGCAGCAGTTACGATGGACGGGTGAACACTGAAGCTTTCTTT
TRBJ2-7	few	TRBD2	TRBV9	CASSPLSGRGYEQYF	TGTGCCAGCAGCCCTCTTAGCGGGAGAGGCTACGAGCAGTACTTC
TRBJ2-7	many	NA	TRBV10-2	CASSNHISYEQYF	TGCGCCTCCTCAAACCACATCTCCTACGAGCAGTACTTC
TRBJ1-1	NA	NA	TRBV10-3	CAISETALNTEAFF	TGTGCCATCAGTGAAACAGCCCTTAACACTGAAGCTTTCTTT
TRBJ1-1	NA	NA	TRBV15	CATSIGRNTEAFF	TGTGCCACCAGCATAGGGAGGAACACTGAAGCTTTCTTT
TRBJ1-2	many	TRBD1	TRBV10-3	CAISEEGAEGYTF	TGTGCCATCAGTGAGGAGGGGGCCGAGGGCTACACCTTC
TRBJ2-7	NA	NA	TRBV9	CASSQEAGPYEQYF	TGTGCCAGCAGCCAAGAGGCGGGCCCCTACGAGCAGTACTTC
TRBJ1-2	few	NA	TRBV5-1	CASSWRQDLGGYTF	TGCGCCAGCAGCTGGAGACAGGACCTCGGTGGCTACACCTTC